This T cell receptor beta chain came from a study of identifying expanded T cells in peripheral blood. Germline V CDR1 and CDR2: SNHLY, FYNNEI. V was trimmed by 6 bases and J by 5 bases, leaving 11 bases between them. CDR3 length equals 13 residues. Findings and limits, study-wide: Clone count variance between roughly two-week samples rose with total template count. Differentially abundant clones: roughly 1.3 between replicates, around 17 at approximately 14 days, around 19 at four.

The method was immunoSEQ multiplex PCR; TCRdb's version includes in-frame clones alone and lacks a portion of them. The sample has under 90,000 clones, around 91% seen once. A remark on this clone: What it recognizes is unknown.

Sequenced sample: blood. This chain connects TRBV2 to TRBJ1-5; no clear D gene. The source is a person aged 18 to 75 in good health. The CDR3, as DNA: TGTGCCAGCAGCGAGTACAGAGATCAGCCCCAGCATTTT. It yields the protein CASSEYRDQPQHF.